Shown below are 23 T cell receptor beta chains from a single sample sequenced in a study of blood T cell repertoires in COVID-19. TCRdb's copy holds only in-frame clones and misses some; the assay was immunoSEQ multiplex PCR. The sample yields roughly 500,000 clones, roughly 90% seen once. Sequencing was done on a sample of PBMCs or T cells enriched from blood (not recorded which). Receptors originate from a woman aged 40-49 years who had recovered from COVID-19.

The V and J genes are TRBV29-1 and TRBJ1-4; D is undetermined. There are 11 residues in the CDR3. Trimming shortened V by 4 bases and J by 8 bases, and 8 bases separated the two germline ends. CDR1 SQVTM and CDR2 ANQGSEA come from the germline V gene. CDR3 DNA: TGCAGCGTTGTATCACGGGAAAAACTGTTTTTT. This sequence encodes CSVVSREKLFF.

V is TRBV2 and J is TRBJ2-7, with D tentatively TRBD2 (6 bases). The germline V gene has CDR1 SNHLY and CDR2 FYNNEI. The CDR3 sequence is 15 residues long. Trimming shortened V by 7 bases and J by 5 bases, and 21 bases separated the two germline ends. The CDR3 region is CASNLPWRRGDEQYF. For the CDR3, the DNA is TGTGCCAGCAACCTACCGTGGAGGCGGGGTGACGAGCAGTACTTC.

The genes are TRBV4-3 and TRBJ1-2; no reliable D call. The CDR3 consists of 15 residues. Trimming removed 5 bases at V and 2 bases at J, with 15 bases between. The germline CDR1 and CDR2 sequences are LGHNA and YSLEER. CDR3 DNA: TGCGCCAGCAGCGAAGGGTTGAACAGCAACTATGGCTACACCTTC. It is translated as CASSEGLNSNYGYTF.

The J gene is TRBJ2-5, the V gene TRBV6-2 or TRBV6-3; 8 bases line up with TRBD2. CDR1 is MNHEY, CDR2 SVGEGT, per germline. Trimming cost V 2 bases and J 5 bases; bases outside gene matches: 10. This CDR3 contains 16 residues. The CDR3 is CASSYGGGRIGETQYF. CDR3 nucleotides: TGTGCCAGCAGTTACGGTGGCGGGAGGATCGGGGAGACCCAGTACTTC.

The chain combines TRBV29-1 with TRBJ1-4, with 11 bases matching TRBD1. Unmatched junction bases numbered 5, after V lost 7 bases and J lost 7 bases. CDR1 and CDR2 (germline): SQVTM, ANQGSEA. The CDR3 totals 13 residues. The DNA for the CDR3 is TGCAGCGCCCGGACAGGGGGCGGTGAAAAACTGTTTTTT. Translated: CSARTGGGEKLFF.

The CDR3, as DNA: TGCGCCAGCAGTAAAGGGGACAGGGGACCCTTTGGGGAAAAACTGTTTTTT. This gives the protein CASSKGDRGPFGEKLFF. The genes are TRBV5-1 and TRBJ1-4, with 10 nucleotides matching TRBD1. The CDR3 covers 17 residues. Germline CDR1 and CDR2: SGHRS and YFSETQ. The V gene end was trimmed by 5 bases and the J gene end by 8 bases; junction bases not matched to a gene: 15.

V is TRBV7-2 and J is TRBJ2-1; possibly TRBD1 for D (5 bases). Trimming removed 3 bases from V and 1 base from J, with 13 bases in between. Germline lookup yields CDR1 SGHTA and CDR2 FQGNSA. This CDR3 comprises 16 residues. CDR3 bases: TGTGCCAGCAGCTTTTGGCTGCAGGGATCCTACAATGAGCAGTTCTTC. This translates into CASSFWLQGSYNEQFF. The full variable domain, its missing parts supplied by reference TRBV7-2 and TRBJ2-1, is GAGVSQSPSNKVTEKGKDVELRCDPISGHTALYWYRQSLGQGLEFLIYFQGNSAPDKSGLPSDRFSAERTGGSVSTLTIQRTQQEDSAVYLCASSFWLQGSYNEQFFGPGTRLTVL.

This chain connects TRBV5-1 to TRBJ1-1; possible D gene TRBD1, 6 bases. Trimming took off 0 bases at V and 7 bases at J, with 13 bases between the two ends. Germline CDR1 is SGHRS and CDR2 is YFSETQ. The CDR3 length is 14 residues. CDR3 in DNA: TGCGCCAGCAGCTTGGACACAGGGTCTATTGAAGCTTTCTTT. Protein: CASSLDTGSIEAFF. Supplemented by reference TRBV5-1 and TRBJ1-1, the full variable domain reads KAGVTQTPRYLIKTRGQQVTLSCSPISGHRSVSWYQQTPGQGLQFLFEYFSETQRNKGNFPGRFSGRQFSNSRSEMNVSTLELGDSALYLCASSLDTGSIEAFFGQGTRLTVV.

This chain uses TRBV5-1 with TRBJ2-7; 16 nucleotides align to TRBD2. Germline CDR1 and CDR2: SGHRS and YFSETQ. J was trimmed by 0 bases and V by 5 bases; bases with no gene match: 5. This CDR3 comprises 17 residues. CDR3 in amino acids: CASSPGTSGRASYEQYF. In DNA, the CDR3 is TGCGCCAGCAGTCCCGGGACTAGCGGGAGGGCCTCCTACGAGCAGTACTTC.

The chain uses TRBV5-1 and TRBJ2-3; TRBD2 agrees at 7 bases. V lost 5 bases, J lost 0 bases, and 6 bases stayed unmatched. Per germline, CDR1 SGHRS and CDR2 YFSETQ. There are 15 residues in the CDR3. CDR3: CASSQSGASTDTQYF. The CDR3 nucleotides read TGCGCCAGCAGTCAAAGCGGGGCTAGCACAGATACGCAGTATTTT. The full variable domain, with the rest looked up from reference TRBV5-1 and TRBJ2-3, is KAGVTQTPRYLIKTRGQQVTLSCSPISGHRSVSWYQQTPGQGLQFLFEYFSETQRNKGNFPGRFSGRQFSNSRSEMNVSTLELGDSALYLCASSQSGASTDTQYFGPGTRLTVL.

The rearrangement uses TRBV7-2 and TRBJ2-3, with 10 bases that match TRBD2. Per the germline V gene, CDR1 is SGHTA and CDR2 is FQGNSA. There are 16 residues in the CDR3. The V gene end was trimmed by 6 bases and the J gene end by 1 base; junction bases not matched to a gene: 7. In nucleotides, the CDR3 is TGTGCCAGCAGTTTTAGCGGGGGGTTAGGCACAGATACGCAGTATTTT. The encoded protein is CASSFSGGLGTDTQYF. Combining the CDR3 with reference TRBV7-2 and TRBJ2-3 gives the whole variable domain GAGVSQSPSNKVTEKGKDVELRCDPISGHTALYWYRQSLGQGLEFLIYFQGNSAPDKSGLPSDRFSAERTGGSVSTLTIQRTQQEDSAVYLCASSFSGGLGTDTQYFGPGTRLTVL.

This clone showed up just a few times. The rearrangement links TRBV18 to TRBJ2-1; 8 nucleotides match TRBD2. The trim removed 2 bases at V and 4 bases at J, leaving 4 bases unmatched. The CDR3 is 15 amino acids. The V gene's germline CDR1 is KGHSH and CDR2 LQKENI. The CDR3 here is CASSPIAGQYNEQFF. Here the CDR3 DNA reads TGTGCCAGCTCACCAATAGCGGGGCAATACAATGAGCAGTTCTTC.

In its sample, this clone was seen a few times. The CDR3 DNA reads TGTGCCATCAGTGAAACTAGCGGGAGTCGTGAGACCCAGTACTTC. Translating gives CAISETSGSRETQYF. The chain combines TRBV10-3 with TRBJ2-5; 11 nucleotides agree with TRBD2. V was pared by 3 bases and J by 5 bases, with 5 bases of the junction left unmatched. CDR3 length: 15 amino acids. The germline V gene has CDR1 ENHRY and CDR2 SYGVKD.

This rearrangement joins TRBV7-2 to TRBJ1-4; D perhaps matches TRBD1 (6 bases). This CDR3 is 15 amino acids long. The V gene lost 1 base and the J gene lost 7 bases, with 13 bases spanning the gap. The germline CDR1 and CDR2 sequences are SGHTA and FQGNSA. The CDR3 DNA reads TGTGCCAGCAGCTTAGTCCCAGGGGTTGGTGAAAAACTGTTTTTT. It specifies CASSLVPGVGEKLFF.

The J gene is TRBJ1-1, the V gene TRBV21-1; the table gives TRBD1 as D, unverified against the DNA. TRBV21-1 counts as a pseudogene. The CDR3 totals 17 residues. CDR3 in amino acids: CASSKVIRGSMNTEAFF. The CDR3 DNA reads as TGTGCCAGCAGCAAAGTGATCAGGGGTTCCATGAACACTGAAGCTTTCTTT.

V is TRBV28 and J is TRBJ2-7; weak D call: TRBD2 (5 bases). Trimming removed 11 bases at V and 2 bases at J, with 10 bases between. This CDR3 region has 11 residues. Germline V CDR1 and CDR2: MDHEN, SYDVKM. The CDR3 sequence is CAVEGAYEQYF. CDR3 DNA sequence: TGTGCCGTCGAGGGAGCCTACGAGCAGTACTTC.

The chain is built from TRBV27 and TRBJ1-1; 7 bases agree with TRBD1. The length of the CDR3 is 14 residues. After removal of 6 bases from V and 4 bases from J, the junction contained 8 bases not matched to a gene. From germline, CDR1 is MNHEY and CDR2 SMNVEV (reference sequence). The CDR3 loop is CASRGPDRTTEAFF. The CDR3 DNA reads TGTGCCAGCAGAGGTCCGGACAGGACCACTGAAGCTTTCTTT.

This clone has just one count. CDR3 amino acids: CASSFFRKGEEKLFF. CDR3 nucleotides: TGTGCCAGCAGTTTTTTTCGTAAAGGGGAAGAAAAACTGTTTTTT. The genes are TRBV28 and TRBJ1-4; maybe TRBD1 (5 bases). The germline V and J ends were trimmed by 3 bases and 8 bases, with 16 bases remaining between them. Per germline, CDR1 MDHEN and CDR2 SYDVKM. The CDR3 totals 15 residues.

V is TRBV5-1 and J is TRBJ2-5; 8 nucleotides agree with TRBD2. CDR1 and CDR2 (germline): SGHRS, YFSETQ. The CDR3 has 16 amino acids. The V gene end was trimmed by 4 bases and the J gene end by 3 bases; junction bases not matched to a gene: 11. The CDR3 DNA is TGCGCCAGCAGCCCCGCCGGGACTAGTGCTAAAGAGACCCAGTACTTC. Residues: CASSPAGTSAKETQYF. Supplemented by reference TRBV5-1 and TRBJ2-5, the full variable domain reads KAGVTQTPRYLIKTRGQQVTLSCSPISGHRSVSWYQQTPGQGLQFLFEYFSETQRNKGNFPGRFSGRQFSNSRSEMNVSTLELGDSALYLCASSPAGTSAKETQYFGPGTRLLVL.

The rearrangement links TRBV15 to TRBJ2-7; D is possibly TRBD2 (5 bases). Trimming pared 4 bases from V and 3 bases from J, leaving 10 bases between. The CDR3 is 13 amino acids. Germline CDR1 LNHNV, CDR2 YYDKDF (reference sequence). CDR3 coding DNA: TGTGCCACCAGCATGGGAGCGGTCTACGAGCAGTACTTC. Its translation: CATSMGAVYEQYF.

This clone has only a few counts. J is TRBJ2-7 and V is TRBV13; 10 nucleotides line up with TRBD2. The CDR3 is 15 residues long. Germline V CDR1 and CDR2: PRHDT, FYEKMQ (reference sequence). V was pared by 7 bases and J by 4 bases, with 10 bases of the junction left unmatched. Written as DNA, the CDR3 is TGTGCCAGCAATAGGAAGCGGGAGGGCCTTTACGAGCAGTACTTC. It codes for CASNRKREGLYEQYF.

This chain uses TRBV11-2 with TRBJ2-7; 12 bases agree with TRBD2. The junction had 2 bases not matched to a gene; V was cut back by 1 base and J by 4 bases. Germline CDR1 SGHAT, CDR2 FQNNGV. The length of the CDR3 is 15 residues. Written as DNA, the CDR3 is TGTGCCAGCAGCTTAGGACTAGCGGGAGCTTACGAGCAGTACTTC. This gives the protein CASSLGLAGAYEQYF.

This chain connects TRBV9 to TRBJ1-4, with 10 bases that match TRBD1. In germline, CDR1 is SGDLS, CDR2 YYNGEE. The CDR3 extends over 15 amino acids. V shed 0 bases, J shed 7 bases, and the junction held 3 bases outside the gene matches. The chain's CDR3 is CASSVDGQGGEKLFF. DNA of the CDR3: TGTGCCAGCAGCGTAGATGGACAGGGGGGTGAAAAACTGTTTTTT.